This TCR beta chain was identified in a study of T-cell memory formation after mild COVID-19. The overall study: For the most part, TCR clusters were specific to one donor. Overall study findings and caveats: For contracting clones, CD4+ ones sat mainly in CM and EM, CD8+ in EMRA. That cross-reactive memory joined was suggested by some responding clones appearing in pre-infection memory. There was no confirmation that second-wave clones peaking on day 37 were SARS-CoV-2 specific.

The J segment lost 1 base and the V segment lost 4 bases, leaving 11 bases of the junction unmatched. The CDR3 sequence is 17 residues long. About this clonotype itself: Antigen unknown.

A single record per CDR3 protein comes from TCRdb applying MiXCR to the 5' RACE reads. The sample consists of 98,000 or so distinct CDR3 sequences, over 15% of them appearing once. This receptor was taken from a man between 18 and 35 years old who had mild COVID-19 (a few samples of this study predate the infection). Cell type and time point are not known. The chain couples TRBV12-3 or TRBV12-4 to TRBJ2-5; 8 bases match TRBD1. The sample consisted of PBMCs or a T cell subset sorted from them (not recorded which). The CDR3: CASSSRVRRGLQETQYF. DNA for the CDR3: TGTGCCAGCAGTTCCCGGGTGCGCAGGGGGCTCCAAGAGACCCAGTACTTC.